This TCR beta chain emerged from a study of cytomegalovirus exposure and HLA in healthy donors. General study results and limits: When presence/absence was analysed, sequencing depth was taken to be roughly uniform across donors.

CDR3 length: 15 amino acids. V lost 6 bases, J lost 4 bases, and 6 bases stayed unmatched. Germline values: CDR1 MNHNS, CDR2 SASEGT. Amplification used 60 Vbeta primers and 13 Jbeta primers. Generated by immunoSEQ multiplex PCR, the TCRdb table keeps only in-frame clones and is missing some. The repertoire holds roughly 100,000 clones, with about 15% as singletons. Notes on this clone: Its antigen is as yet unknown.

The chain carries TRBV6-1 and TRBJ2-1, with 10 positions matching TRBD2. The specimen was PBMCs. This receptor was taken from a female donor in good health and CMV-seronegative. The CDR3 nucleotides read TGTGCCAGCAGGCCCACTAGCGGGGCTTACAATGAGCAGTTCTTC. This gives the protein CASRPTSGAYNEQFF.